The 21 T cell receptor beta chains below were found in one sample sequenced in a study of cytomegalovirus exposure and HLA in healthy donors (TCRdb year 2017). Library preparation employed the immunoSEQ multiplex PCR assay. For the multiplex PCR, a mixture combining 60 forward primers for TCR Vbeta segments and 13 reverse primers for TCR Jbeta segments was used. This is the immuneACCESS table as TCRdb keeps it, with only in-frame sequences that have V and J called. A part of the clones is gone; compared with another copy, unresolved V genes explain less than half, and the rest is unexplained. A total of tens of thousands of clones appear in this sample, approximately 80% of them only once. The top ten constitute 20% to 30% of the sample. The sequenced sample consisted of PBMCs. The origin of the receptors is a woman between 50 and 59 years old in good health and CMV-seropositive.

The V gene is TRBV4-2, the J gene TRBJ2-7; 9 bases align to TRBD2. The CDR3 has 19 amino acids. V lost 0 bases and J lost 7; bases outside the gene matches: 19. Germline V gene data show CDR1 as LGHNA and CDR2 as YNFKEQ. In nucleotides, the CDR3 is TGTGCCAGCAGCCAAGATTGTTCTAGCGGGAACCCCCGCCGGCGGGAGCAGTACGTC. Translation gives CASSQDCSSGNPRRREQYV.

This clone was seen a few times. The CDR3 nucleotides read TGTGCCAGCAGTGAAGAGCGCTCTGGAAACACCATATATTTT. Amino acid sequence: CASSEERSGNTIYF. The chain joins TRBV25-1 to TRBJ1-3; D gene uncertain. The CDR3 consists of 14 residues. The germline gives CDR1 MGHDK, CDR2 SYGVNS. V lost 2 bases and J lost 0, with 5 bases in between.

The CDR3 bases are TGCGCCAGCAGCACGGGGACAGGGGGCCAGCCCCAGCATTTT. This sequence encodes CASSTGTGGQPQHF. The V gene is TRBV5-1, the J gene TRBJ1-5; TRBD1 matches at 12 bases. The CDR3 length is 14 residues. V lost 4 bases and J lost 7; bases outside the gene matches: 3. Germline V lookup: CDR1 SGHRS, CDR2 YFSETQ.

The rearrangement links TRBV12-5 to TRBJ1-5; D is uncertain. Per the germline V gene, CDR1 is LGHNT and CDR2 is FRNRAP. The CDR3 length is 14 residues. Trimming took off 2 bases at V and 6 bases at J, with 11 bases between the two ends. CDR3 sequence (DNA): TGTGCTAGTGGTTTGCCCTCCAGAGGTCAGCCCCAGCATTTT. Protein: CASGLPSRGQPQHF.

This clone was seen only once. The rearrangement uses TRBV30 and TRBJ1-2; D not certain. The CDR3 loop spans 12 amino acids. The V gene's germline CDR1 is GTSNPN and CDR2 SVGIG (reference sequence). The V and J ends lost 3 bases and 5 bases respectively, with 10 bases between them. DNA for the CDR3: TGTGCCTGGAGCGCCTTCCAGTATGGCTACACCTTC. Translated: CAWSAFQYGYTF.

CDR3 nucleotide sequence: TGTGCCAGCAGCATTAGCGGGAGGGTCAATGAGCAGTTCTTC. Its translation: CASSISGRVNEQFF. The chain joins TRBV5-4 to TRBJ2-1, with 11 bases fitting TRBD2. Germline trimming cut 4 bases from V and 6 bases from J; bases unmatched to any gene: 3. The CDR3 has 14 residues. Germline loops: CDR1 SGHNT, CDR2 YYREEE (reference sequence).

The chain uses TRBV5-1 and TRBJ2-7, with 9 bases aligning to TRBD1. J lost 7 bases, V lost 5 bases, and 7 bases had no gene match. The CDR3 has 13 residues. Looked up from germline, CDR1 is SGHRS and CDR2 is YFSETQ. The CDR3 region has the DNA TGCGCCAGCAGTCCCGGGACAGGGCAAGAGCAGTACTTC. Translation: CASSPGTGQEQYF.

This chain joins TRBV30 and TRBJ2-2; possible D gene TRBD1, 6 bases. The CDR3 runs to 15 residues. V dropped 0 bases and J dropped 5 bases, with 13 bases sitting between them. From germline, CDR1 is GTSNPN and CDR2 SVGIG (reference sequence). CDR3 sequence: CAWSVQGWKTGELFF. CDR3 nucleotide sequence: TGTGCCTGGAGTGTACAGGGTTGGAAGACCGGGGAGCTGTTTTTT.

Only one count was recorded for this clone. V usage is TRBV7-8 and J usage is TRBJ2-2; perhaps TRBD2 as D (6 bases). V was cut by 2 bases and J by 4 bases, with 14 bases left in between. The CDR3 sequence is 16 residues long. Looked up from germline, CDR1 is SGHVS and CDR2 is FQNEAQ. The CDR3 DNA follows: TGTGCCAGCAGCTTAATGGGCGGGGTGCCCACCGGGGAGCTGTTTTTT. This sequence encodes CASSLMGGVPTGELFF.

This chain links TRBV5-6 with TRBJ1-6, with a weak D call TRBD1 (6 bases). This CDR3 has 17 amino acids. The germline V and J ends were trimmed by 5 bases and 1 base, with 16 bases remaining between them. The germline V gene encodes CDR1 SGHDT and CDR2 YYEEEE. Here the CDR3 reads CASSSLQGLSYNSPLHF. The CDR3 bases are TGTGCCAGCAGTTCCTTACAGGGCTTATCCTATAATTCACCCCTCCACTTT.

This rearrangement joins TRBV5-4 to TRBJ2-7; 8 nucleotides line up with TRBD1. The CDR3 spans 15 residues. CDR1 and CDR2 from the germline V gene are SGHNT and YYREEE (reference sequence). The V segment lost 5 bases and the J segment 0 bases; nucleotides outside the gene matches: 7. The CDR3 DNA follows: TGTGCCAGCAGTGACCGGACAGGGCTCTCCTACGAGCAGTACTTC. Translation: CASSDRTGLSYEQYF.

The V gene is TRBV5-4, the J gene TRBJ1-1, with 8 bases that match TRBD1. The CDR3 covers 12 residues. V lost 2 bases, J lost 10 bases, and 4 bases stayed unmatched. Germline V gene data show CDR1 as SGHNT and CDR2 as YYREEE (reference sequence). As DNA, the CDR3 is TGTGCCAGCAGCTTCGACCAGGGGGCAGCTTTCTTT. Its translation: CASSFDQGAAFF.

This clone turned up a few times. This chain uses TRBV27 with TRBJ1-4; D call uncertain. There are 13 residues in the CDR3. Trimming pared 6 bases from V and 3 bases from J, leaving 8 bases between. Germline lookup yields CDR1 MNHEY and CDR2 SMNVEV (reference sequence). The CDR3 bases are TGTGCCAGCAGACCCCCGGCTAATGAAAAACTGTTTTTT. Translated, it gives CASRPPANEKLFF.

The chain uses TRBV5-6 and TRBJ2-2; no definite D call. V lost 5 bases and J lost 6, with 14 bases in between. The V gene's germline CDR1 is SGHDT and CDR2 YYEEEE. There are 14 residues in the CDR3. The CDR3 here is CASSRPQTAGELFF. The CDR3 DNA sequence: TGTGCCAGCAGTCGCCCTCAAACGGCCGGGGAGCTGTTTTTT.

This clone came up a few times. The chain has TRBV19 and TRBJ1-1, with D maybe TRBD1 (6 bases). Trimming shortened V by 8 bases and J by 0 bases, and 16 bases separated the two germline ends. This CDR3 region has 15 residues. Germline CDR1 and CDR2: LNHDA and SQIVND (reference sequence). CDR3 residues: CASREGHRLNTEAFF. DNA of the CDR3: TGTGCCAGTCGTGAGGGACACAGATTGAACACTGAAGCTTTCTTT.

Written as DNA, the CDR3 is TGTGCCAGCTCACCTAGGACAGGGACGAACACCGGGGAGCTGTTTTTT. It translates to CASSPRTGTNTGELFF. The V and J genes are TRBV18 and TRBJ2-2; 8 nucleotides match TRBD1. Germline assignment: CDR1 KGHSH and CDR2 LQKENI. The CDR3 is 16 amino acids. Trimming took 3 bases from V and 0 from J; bases not matched to a gene: 3.

In DNA, the CDR3 is TGTGCTCGGGTCGGGGGGCGGCCTAACTATGGCTACACCTTC. It yields the protein CARVGGRPNYGYTF. This chain uses TRBV30 with TRBJ1-2; D is possibly TRBD1 (6 bases). The CDR3 has 14 residues. Germline assignment: CDR1 GTSNPN and CDR2 SVGIG (reference sequence).

The rearrangement uses TRBV9 and TRBJ2-7; TRBD2 matches at 9 bases. Trimming removed 0 bases from V and 5 bases from J; junction bases left unmatched: 6. This CDR3 region has 15 residues. CDR1 SGDLS and CDR2 YYNGEE come from the germline V gene. CDR3 sequence (DNA): TGTGCCAGCAGCGTAGCTGAGCGGGAGGAGAACGAGCAGTACGTC. It codes for CASSVAEREENEQYV.

The CDR3 reads CSVDRQPQETQYF. The CDR3 nucleotides are TGCAGCGTTGATCGACAGCCCCAAGAGACCCAGTACTTC. V usage is TRBV29-1 and J usage is TRBJ2-5; TRBD1 is a possible D gene (5 bases). Germline-derived CDR1 and CDR2 are SQVTM and ANQGSEA. The ends were cut back, 3 bases at V and 1 base at J, with 9 bases in the middle. This CDR3 is built from 13 residues.

The chain is built from TRBV18 and TRBJ2-1, with 7 bases matching TRBD2. This CDR3 spans 17 amino acids. The germline gives CDR1 KGHSH, CDR2 LQKENI. V lost 4 bases, J lost 0 bases, and 9 bases stayed unmatched. The CDR3 protein is CASSQLSGASSYNEQFF. The CDR3 coding sequence is TGTGCCAGCTCACAACTAAGCGGGGCGAGCTCCTACAATGAGCAGTTCTTC.

The CDR3 region has the DNA TGTGCCATCAGTGAGACCCCGGGACTAGCGGACACAGATACGCAGTATTTT. This codes for CAISETPGLADTDTQYF. This chain connects TRBV10-3 to TRBJ2-3; TRBD2 matches at 11 bases. Germline values: CDR1 ENHRY, CDR2 SYGVKD. The CDR3 runs 17 residues. Trimming at V came to 2 bases and at J to 2 bases, leaving 6 bases not matched to a gene.